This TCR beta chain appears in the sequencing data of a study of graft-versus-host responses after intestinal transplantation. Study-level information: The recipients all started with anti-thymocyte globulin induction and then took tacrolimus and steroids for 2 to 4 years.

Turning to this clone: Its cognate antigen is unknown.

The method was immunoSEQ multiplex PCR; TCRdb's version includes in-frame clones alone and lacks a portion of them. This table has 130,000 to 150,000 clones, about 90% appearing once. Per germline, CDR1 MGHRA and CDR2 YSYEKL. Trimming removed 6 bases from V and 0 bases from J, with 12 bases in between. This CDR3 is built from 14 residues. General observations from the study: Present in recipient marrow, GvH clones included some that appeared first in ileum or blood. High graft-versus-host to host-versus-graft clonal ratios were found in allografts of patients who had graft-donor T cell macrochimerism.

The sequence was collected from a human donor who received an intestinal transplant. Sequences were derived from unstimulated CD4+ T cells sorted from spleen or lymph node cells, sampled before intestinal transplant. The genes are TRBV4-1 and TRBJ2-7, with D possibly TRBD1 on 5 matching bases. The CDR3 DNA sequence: TGCGCCAGCAGTCGGTCCCAGGGCTCCTACGAGCAGTACTTC. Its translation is CASSRSQGSYEQYF.